The TCR beta chain under discussion was sequenced for a study of early T cells in non-severe SARS-CoV-2 infection. MiXCR, run by TCRdb on the 5' RACE reads, gives a single entry per CDR3 protein. The data contain just under 90,000 distinct CDR3 sequences, 14% of them singletons. V lost 5 bases, J lost 0 bases, and 10 bases lay in between. Germline CDR1 and CDR2: SNHLY and FYNNEI. The CDR3 is made up of 14 amino acids. This receptor was obtained from an adult who was a healthcare worker with PCR-confirmed SARS-CoV-2 infection or an uninfected control (not recorded which). The sample consisted of whole blood. The J gene is TRBJ1-1, the V gene TRBV2, with TRBD1 as a possible D gene (5 bases). The CDR3 sequence is CASSPGTLNTEAFF. The CDR3 DNA reads TGTGCCAGCAGTCCCGGGACGTTGAACACTGAAGCTTTCTTT.